Included here is one T cell receptor beta chain sequence, with context. Its antigen is unidentified. The CDR3 totals 14 residues. Germline V CDR1 and CDR2: MDHEN, SYDVKM. V shed 5 bases and J shed 6 bases, with 14 bases lying between them. These data belong to a study of radiation and T cells in renal cell carcinoma. Whole-study context: Nephrectomy followed 15 Gy stereotactic body radiation by 4 weeks. Findings and limits, study-wide: No pretreatment tumor biopsies were available for baseline clonotypes. Top tumor clonotypes rose in blood 2 weeks post-radiation, then contracted.

Data came from immunoSEQ multiplex PCR; TCRdb stores just in-frame clones and leaves some out. The sample has 95,000 to 150,000 clones; roughly four fifths are singletons. Sample time point: baseline pretreatment blood. The treatment: 15 Gy SBRT to primary tumor, nephrectomy 4 weeks later. Radiation-treated patients gave blood at baseline, week 2 and week 4. The rearrangement uses TRBV28 and TRBJ1-5; the D gene is possibly TRBD1 (5 bases). The receptor comes from an older woman with renal cell carcinoma. This specimen was blood, taken from a patient whose treatment included radiotherapy and nephrectomy. CDR3 in amino acids: CASSLPGFSQPQHF. Written as DNA, the CDR3 is TGTGCCAGCAGTCTGCCAGGGTTTAGTCAGCCCCAGCATTTT.